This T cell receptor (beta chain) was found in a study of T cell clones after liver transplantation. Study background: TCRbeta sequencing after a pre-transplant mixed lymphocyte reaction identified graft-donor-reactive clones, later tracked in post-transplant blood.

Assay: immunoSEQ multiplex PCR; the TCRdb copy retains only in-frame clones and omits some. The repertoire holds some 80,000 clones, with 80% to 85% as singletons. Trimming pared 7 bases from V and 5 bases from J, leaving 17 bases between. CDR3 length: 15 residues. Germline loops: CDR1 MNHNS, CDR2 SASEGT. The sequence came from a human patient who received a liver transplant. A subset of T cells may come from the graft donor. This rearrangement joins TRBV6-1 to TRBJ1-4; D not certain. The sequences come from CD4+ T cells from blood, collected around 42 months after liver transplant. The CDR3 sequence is CASILTPRSNEKLFF. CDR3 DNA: TGTGCCAGCATTCTGACGCCGCGCAGCAATGAAAAACTGTTTTTT.